The next 2 T cell receptor beta chains were all read from a single sample in a study of blood T cell repertoires in COVID-19. The data were produced by immunoSEQ multiplex PCR, yet TCRdb's version contains in-frame clones alone and is incomplete. Found here are roughly 200,000 clones, around 80% of them singletons; the top ten hold approximately 6.2%. What was sequenced was peripheral blood. These receptors all come from a man between 65 and 85 years old with active or convalescent COVID-19.

This chain links TRBV5-4 with TRBJ2-7; 15 positions agree with TRBD2. The germline V gene has CDR1 SGHNT and CDR2 YYREEE (reference sequence). The length of the CDR3 is 15 residues. V trimming: 3 bases; J trimming: 3 bases; junction bases outside the gene matches: 1. The CDR3 DNA sequence: TGTGCCAGCAGCTCGGGACTAGCGGGAGGCTACGAGCAGTACTTC. Its translation is CASSSGLAGGYEQYF.

The chain joins TRBV7-6 to TRBJ2-1; D not certain. The V gene's germline CDR1 is SGHVS and CDR2 FNYEAQ. Trimming shortened V by 4 bases and J by 0 bases, and 10 bases separated the two germline ends. This CDR3 spans 15 amino acids. The CDR3 region has the DNA TGTGCCAGCAGCTCCCCAGCGTCCTCCTACAATGAGCAGTTCTTC. This gives the protein CASSSPASSYNEQFF. The whole variable domain, remainder taken from reference TRBV7-6 and TRBJ2-1, is GAGVSQSPRYKVTKRGQDVALRCDPISGHVSLYWYRQALGQGPEFLTYFNYEAQQDKSGLPNDRFSAERPEGSISTLTIQRTEQRDSAMYRCASSSPASSYNEQFFGPGTRLTVL.